The clone carrying this TCR beta chain was counted between two and nine times. J gave up 0 bases and V 4 bases, and 3 bases lay outside the gene matches. The germline gives CDR1 PRHDT, CDR2 FYEKMQ (reference sequence). The CDR3 is 15 amino acids. This record comes from a study of T cell repertoires in cytomegalovirus infection. Whole-study context: From public TCR beta signatures came an indication of both CMV infection and matching HLA type.

Each CDR3 protein gets one entry after TCRdb re-called the reads with MiXCR. The sample records 200,000 to 300,000 distinct CDR3 sequences, around 6.2% being singletons. The sequenced sample consisted of PBMCs. This chain joins TRBV13 and TRBJ1-2; the match to TRBD1 covers 9 bases. This clonotype was sampled from a human donor in good health (CMV status not recorded). Some clones in this sample may be carry-over from other donors' samples. CDR3 sequence (DNA): TGTGCCAGCAGCTGGGGACAGGGATCTAACTATGGCTACACCTTC. Residues: CASSWGQGSNYGYTF.